One sample yielded the 13 T cell receptor beta chains listed below, sequenced in a study of cytotoxic CD8 clonotypes in ibrutinib-treated CLL. The repertoire was sequenced with immunoSEQ multiplex PCR; TCRdb's copy has only in-frame clones and lacks some. Among approximately 320,000 clones listed, 60% to 80% were seen once. Sample: PBMCs, taken after 36 months of ibrutinib treatment. The receptors stem from a human donor with chronic lymphocytic leukemia.

Only a few counts were recorded for this clone. The chain links TRBV7-2 to TRBJ1-1; D remains ambiguous. Germline V lookup: CDR1 SGHTA, CDR2 FQGNSA. The CDR3 sequence is 13 residues long. V was clipped by 6 bases and J by 4 bases, with 12 bases between them. In nucleotides, the CDR3 is TGTGCCAGCAGTTCGGGGAGGAGCACTGAAGCTTTCTTT. Its translation is CASSSGRSTEAFF.

V is TRBV6-1 and J is TRBJ1-5; possibly TRBD1 for D (6 bases). V gave up 10 bases and J gave up 1 base, with 14 bases separating them. Looked up from germline, CDR1 is MNHNS and CDR2 is SASEGT. This CDR3 is 14 amino acids long. CDR3 loop: CANTTGRSNQPQHF. In DNA, the CDR3 is TGTGCCAACACGACAGGAAGGAGCAATCAGCCCCAGCATTTT.

V and J are TRBV20-1 and TRBJ1-2; D is undetermined. The CDR3 is 11 residues long. The germline V gene encodes CDR1 DFQATT and CDR2 SNEGSKA (reference sequence). The germline V and J ends were trimmed by 1 base and 8 bases, with 8 bases remaining between them. DNA of the CDR3: TGCAGTGCTAGAGGATTGAGGGGCTACACCTTC. Translating it yields CSARGLRGYTF.

The V and J genes are TRBV11-2 and TRBJ2-7; D possibly matches TRBD1 or TRBD2 (5 bases each). CDR1 SGHAT and CDR2 FQNNGV come from the germline V gene. The V end was cut by 3 bases, the J end by 4 bases, with 10 bases between. This CDR3 spans 13 amino acids. The CDR3 spells CASSFGTRYEQYF. The CDR3 nucleotides are TGTGCCAGCAGCTTTGGGACGCGTTACGAGCAGTACTTC.

Of note for this clone: At one of its ends the junction is not consistent with the germline gene, which may arise from a read error. The V call is TRBV4-1, the J call TRBJ1-2; TRBD1 agrees at 7 bases. CDR3 length equals 14 residues. The germline CDR1 and CDR2 sequences are MGHRA and YSYEKL. The CDR3 loop is CASSKETGRYGYTF. CDR3 sequence (DNA): TGCGCCAGCAGCAAAGAGACAGGGAGGTATGGCTACACCTTC.

CDR3 region: CASSLWAGGKNTGELFF. The CDR3, as DNA: TGTGCCAGCAGCTTATGGGCGGGAGGGAAAAACACCGGGGAGCTGTTTTTT. The V and J genes are TRBV11-2 and TRBJ2-2; 9 nucleotides match TRBD2. The CDR3 sequence is 17 residues long. Germline CDR1 is SGHAT and CDR2 is FQNNGV. V gave up 2 bases and J gave up 2 bases; unmatched junction bases: 6. Using reference TRBV11-2 and TRBJ2-2 for the parts outside the CDR3, the full variable domain is EAGVAQSPRYKIIEKRQSVAFWCNPISGHATLYWYQQILGQGPKLLIQFQNNGVVDDSQLPKDRFSAERLKGVDSTLKIQPAKLEDSAVYLCASSLWAGGKNTGELFFGEGSRLTVL.

This clone has a handful of counts. The chain combines TRBV19 with TRBJ2-2, with a tentative D call TRBD1 (6 bases). Trimming took off 5 bases at V and 7 bases at J, with 14 bases between the two ends. The CDR3 consists of 14 residues. CDR1 and CDR2 (germline): LNHDA, SQIVND (reference sequence). DNA for the CDR3: TGTGCCAGTAGTCCGGGACACTTAAGCGGGGAGCTGTTTTTT. Translated, it gives CASSPGHLSGELFF.

V usage is TRBV5-1 and J usage is TRBJ1-3, with a possible D match to TRBD1 (5 bases). The V end was cut by 5 bases, the J end by 0 bases, with 12 bases between. From germline, CDR1 is SGHRS and CDR2 YFSETQ. CDR3 length: 15 residues. Here the CDR3 DNA reads TGCGCCAGCAGTTTTAGGGGCGACTCTGGAAACACCATATATTTT. This gives the protein CASSFRGDSGNTIYF.

The chain uses TRBV7-8 and TRBJ1-1, with 7 bases aligning to TRBD1. Germline V gene data show CDR1 as SGHVS and CDR2 as FQNEAQ. The CDR3 spans 15 residues. J gave up 3 bases and V 1 base, and 5 bases lay outside the gene matches. The CDR3 bases are TGTGCCAGCAGCTTAGAGGCAGGGGGGTACACTGAAGCTTTCTTT. As protein: CASSLEAGGYTEAFF. Filled out from reference TRBV7-8 and TRBJ1-1, the complete variable domain reads GAGVSQSPRYKVAKRGQDVALRCDPISGHVSLFWYQQALGQGPEFLTYFQNEAQLDKSGLPSDRFFAERPEGSVSTLKIQRTQQEDSAVYLCASSLEAGGYTEAFFGQGTRLTVV.

The J gene is TRBJ2-5, the V gene TRBV28, with 12 bases that match TRBD1. V gave up 5 bases and J gave up 5 bases; unmatched junction bases: 9. This CDR3 has 16 residues. Germline CDR1 reads MDHEN; CDR2 reads SYDVKM. CDR3 sequence: CASSRYRDRGRETQYF. CDR3 coding DNA: TGTGCCAGCAGTCGTTACCGGGACAGGGGGCGGGAGACCCAGTACTTC.

V usage is TRBV29-1 and J usage is TRBJ2-5, with a tentative D call TRBD2 (6 bases). V lost 3 bases and J lost 3, with 14 bases in between. Germline V CDR1 and CDR2: SQVTM, ANQGSEA. The CDR3 has 14 residues. The chain's CDR3 is CSVDPPWGEETQYF. The CDR3 nucleotides read TGCAGCGTTGACCCCCCATGGGGGGAAGAGACCCAGTACTTC.

The V gene is TRBV9, the J gene TRBJ2-3; D remains ambiguous. The CDR3 has 12 amino acids. V was clipped by 0 bases and J by 4 bases, with 3 bases between them. Germline V gene sequence: CDR1 SGDLS, CDR2 YYNGEE. CDR3 DNA: TGTGCCAGCAGCGTAGAGGCAGATACGCAGTATTTT. This translates into CASSVEADTQYF.

This clone was counted a few times. The chain combines TRBV5-1 with TRBJ1-6; D is possibly TRBD1 (6 bases). The V and J ends lost 5 bases and 15 bases respectively, with 18 bases between them. Per germline, CDR1 SGHRS and CDR2 YFSETQ. This CDR3 contains 13 residues. The CDR3 DNA follows: TGCGCCAGCAGTTCGAATCCGGACAGTCGCCTCCACTTT. This sequence encodes CASSSNPDSRLHF.